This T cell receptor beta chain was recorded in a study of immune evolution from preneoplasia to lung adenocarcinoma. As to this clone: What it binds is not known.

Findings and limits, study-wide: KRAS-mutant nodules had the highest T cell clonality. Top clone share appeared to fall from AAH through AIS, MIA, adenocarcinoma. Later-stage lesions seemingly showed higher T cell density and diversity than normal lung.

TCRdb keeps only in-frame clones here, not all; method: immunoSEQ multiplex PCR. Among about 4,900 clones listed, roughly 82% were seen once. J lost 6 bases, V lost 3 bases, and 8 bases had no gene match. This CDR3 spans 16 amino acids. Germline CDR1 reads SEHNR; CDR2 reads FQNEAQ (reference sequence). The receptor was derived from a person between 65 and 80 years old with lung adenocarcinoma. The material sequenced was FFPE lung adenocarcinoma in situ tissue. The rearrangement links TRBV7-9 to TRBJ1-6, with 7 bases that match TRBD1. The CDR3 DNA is TGTGCCAGCAGCTTCAGACAGGGCTCCCTTAATTCACCCCTCCACTTT. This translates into CASSFRQGSLNSPLHF.